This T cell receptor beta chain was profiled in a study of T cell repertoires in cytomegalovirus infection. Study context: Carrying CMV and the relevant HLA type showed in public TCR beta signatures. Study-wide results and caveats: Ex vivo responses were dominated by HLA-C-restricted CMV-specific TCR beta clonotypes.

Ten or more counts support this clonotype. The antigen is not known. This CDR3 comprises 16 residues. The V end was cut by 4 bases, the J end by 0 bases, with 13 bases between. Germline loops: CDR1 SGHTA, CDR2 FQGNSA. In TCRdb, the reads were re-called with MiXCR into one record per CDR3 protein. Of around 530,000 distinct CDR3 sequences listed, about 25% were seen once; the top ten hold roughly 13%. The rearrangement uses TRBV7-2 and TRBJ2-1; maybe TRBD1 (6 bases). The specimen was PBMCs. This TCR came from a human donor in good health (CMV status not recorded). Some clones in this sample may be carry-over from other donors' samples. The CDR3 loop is CASSYGQLDSYNEQFF. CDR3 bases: TGTGCCAGCAGCTACGGACAGCTCGACTCCTACAATGAGCAGTTCTTC.